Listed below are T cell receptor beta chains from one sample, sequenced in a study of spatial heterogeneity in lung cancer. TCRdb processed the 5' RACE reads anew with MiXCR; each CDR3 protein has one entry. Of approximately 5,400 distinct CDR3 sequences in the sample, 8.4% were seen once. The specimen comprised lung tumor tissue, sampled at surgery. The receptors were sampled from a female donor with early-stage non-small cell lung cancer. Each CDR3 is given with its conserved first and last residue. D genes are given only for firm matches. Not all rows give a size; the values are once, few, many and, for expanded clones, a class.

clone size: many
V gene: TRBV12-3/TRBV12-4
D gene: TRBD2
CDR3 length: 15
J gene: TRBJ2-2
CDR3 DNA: TGTGCCAGCACCCTAAACGGTGGGAGGGCCGGGGAGCTGTTTTTT
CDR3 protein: CASTLNGGRAGELFF

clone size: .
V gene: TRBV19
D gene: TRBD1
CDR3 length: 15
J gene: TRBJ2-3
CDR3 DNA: TGTGCCAGTAATCCAGGGGGACAGTCCACAGATACGCAGTATTTT
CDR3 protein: CASNPGGQSTDTQYF

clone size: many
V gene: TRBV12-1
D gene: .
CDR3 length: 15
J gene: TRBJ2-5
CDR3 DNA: TGTGCCCTAAAAGTGAGGCTAAAGTCCCAAGAGACCCAGTACTTC
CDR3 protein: CALKVRLKSQETQYF

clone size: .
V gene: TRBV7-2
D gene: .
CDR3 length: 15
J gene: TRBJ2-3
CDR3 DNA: TGTGCCAGCAGCTGGGTCGGGGAAAACACAGATACGCAGTATTTT
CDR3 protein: CASSWVGENTDTQYF

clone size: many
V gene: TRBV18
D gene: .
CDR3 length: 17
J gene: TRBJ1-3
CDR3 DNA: TGTGCCAGCTCACCAGAAATACAGGGAGCCTCTGGAAACACCATATATTTT
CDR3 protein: CASSPEIQGASGNTIYF

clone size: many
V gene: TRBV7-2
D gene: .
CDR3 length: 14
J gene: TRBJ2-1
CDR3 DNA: TGTGCCAGCACCTCCCAGGGTGGACACAATGAGCAGTTCTTC
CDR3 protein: CASTSQGGHNEQFF

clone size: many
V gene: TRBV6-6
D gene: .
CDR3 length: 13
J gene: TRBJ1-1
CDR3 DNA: TGTGCCAGCAAAGCGTCGCTGGACACTGAAGCTTTCTTT
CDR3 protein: CASKASLDTEAFF

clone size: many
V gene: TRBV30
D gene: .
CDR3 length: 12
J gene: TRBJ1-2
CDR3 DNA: TGTGCCTGGAGTGTCGCGTCAGAGGGCTACACCTTC
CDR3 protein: CAWSVASEGYTF

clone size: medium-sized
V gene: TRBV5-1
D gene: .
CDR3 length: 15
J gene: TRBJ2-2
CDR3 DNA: TGCGCCAGCAGCTTGGAGTCCCGGGACACCGGGGAGCTGTTTTTT
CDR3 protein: CASSLESRDTGELFF

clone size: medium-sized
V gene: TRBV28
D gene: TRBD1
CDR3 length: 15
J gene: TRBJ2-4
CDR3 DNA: TGTGCCAGCTCCGAGAGACAGGGAAACAAAAACATTCAGTACTTC
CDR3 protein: CASSERQGNKNIQYF

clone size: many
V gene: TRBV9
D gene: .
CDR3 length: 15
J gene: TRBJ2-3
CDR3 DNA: TGTGCCAGCAGCCCGTGGAGTAGCGGCAAAGATACGCAGTATTTT
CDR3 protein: CASSPWSSGKDTQYF

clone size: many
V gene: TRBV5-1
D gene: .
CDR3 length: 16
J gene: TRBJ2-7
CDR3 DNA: TGCGCCAGCAGCTTGGTGGGGTTTCCCCTCTCCTACGAGCAGTACTTC
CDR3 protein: CASSLVGFPLSYEQYF

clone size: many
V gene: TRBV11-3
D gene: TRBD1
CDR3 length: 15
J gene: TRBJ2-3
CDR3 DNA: TGTGCCAGCAGCCGAGGGACAGCGATCACAGATACGCAGTATTTT
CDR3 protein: CASSRGTAITDTQYF

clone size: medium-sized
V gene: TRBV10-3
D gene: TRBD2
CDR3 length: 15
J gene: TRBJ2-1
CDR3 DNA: TGTGCCATCACCATGACTAGCGGGAGCGGCGGTGAGCAGTTCTTC
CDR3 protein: CAITMTSGSGGEQFF

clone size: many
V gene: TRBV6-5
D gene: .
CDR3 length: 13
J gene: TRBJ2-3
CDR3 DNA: TGTGCCAGCGGCGGGGCCGCCGCAGATACGCAGTATTTT
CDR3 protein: CASGGAAADTQYF

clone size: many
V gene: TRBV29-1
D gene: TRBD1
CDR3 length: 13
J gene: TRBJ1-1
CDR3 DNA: TGCAGCGTTGGGACAGGGGGTTTGGCTGAAGCTTTCTTT
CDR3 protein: CSVGTGGLAEAFF

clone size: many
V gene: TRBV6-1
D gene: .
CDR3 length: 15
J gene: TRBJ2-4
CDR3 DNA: TGTGCCAGCAGTGACCCGTCCCTAGCCAAAAACATTCAGTACTTC
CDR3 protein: CASSDPSLAKNIQYF

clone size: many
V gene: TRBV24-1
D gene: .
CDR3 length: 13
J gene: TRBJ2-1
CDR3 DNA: TGTGCCACCAGTAATCATAGGGGCAATGAGCAGTTCTTC
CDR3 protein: CATSNHRGNEQFF

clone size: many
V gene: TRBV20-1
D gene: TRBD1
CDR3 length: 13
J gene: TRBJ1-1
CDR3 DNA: TGCAGTGCTCCCCGACAGGGCGGCACTGAAGCTTTCTTT
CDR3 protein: CSAPRQGGTEAFF

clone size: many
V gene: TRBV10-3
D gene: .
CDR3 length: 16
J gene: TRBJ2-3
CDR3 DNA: TGTGCCATCAGTCCCAGGGCAGAAACAGACACAGATACGCAGTATTTT
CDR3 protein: CAISPRAETDTDTQYF

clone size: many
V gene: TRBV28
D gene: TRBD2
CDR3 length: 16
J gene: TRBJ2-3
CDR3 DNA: TGTGCCAGCAGTCGCAGCGGGAGGCATCTCACAGATACGCAGTATTTT
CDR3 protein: CASSRSGRHLTDTQYF

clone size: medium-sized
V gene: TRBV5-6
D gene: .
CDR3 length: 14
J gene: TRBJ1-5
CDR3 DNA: TGTGCCAGCAGCTACCAGGGGATCCGTCAGCCCCAGCATTTT
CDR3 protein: CASSYQGIRQPQHF

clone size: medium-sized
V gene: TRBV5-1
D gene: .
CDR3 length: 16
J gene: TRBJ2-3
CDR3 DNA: TGCGCCAGCAGCCCTGCTTCGTCCGGGGACACAGATACGCAGTATTTT
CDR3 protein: CASSPASSGDTDTQYF

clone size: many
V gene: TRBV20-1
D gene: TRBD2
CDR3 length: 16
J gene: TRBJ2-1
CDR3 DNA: TGCAGTGCTAGGACTAGCGGGGGGAATCACTACAATGAGCAGTTCTTC
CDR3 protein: CSARTSGGNHYNEQFF

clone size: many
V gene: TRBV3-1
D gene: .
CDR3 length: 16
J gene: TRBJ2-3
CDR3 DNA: TGTGCCAGCAGCCAAGACGGGGGTTTGACGACAGATACGCAGTATTTT
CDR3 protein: CASSQDGGLTTDTQYF

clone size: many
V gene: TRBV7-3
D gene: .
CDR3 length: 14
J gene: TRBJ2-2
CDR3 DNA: TGTGCCAGCAGCTCAGGCAGTAACACCGGGGAGCTGTTTTTT
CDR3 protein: CASSSGSNTGELFF

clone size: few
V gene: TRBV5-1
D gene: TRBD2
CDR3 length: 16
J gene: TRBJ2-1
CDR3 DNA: TGCGCCAGCAGCTCCCGACTAGCGGGAGGCTACAATGAGCAGTTCTTC
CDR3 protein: CASSSRLAGGYNEQFF

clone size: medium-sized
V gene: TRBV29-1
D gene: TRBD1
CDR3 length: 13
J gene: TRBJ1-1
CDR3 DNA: TGCAGCGTTGACGCAGGGGGCAGGACTGAAGCTTTCTTT
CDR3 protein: CSVDAGGRTEAFF

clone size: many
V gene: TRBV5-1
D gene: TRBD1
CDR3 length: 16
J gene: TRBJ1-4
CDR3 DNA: TGCGCCAGCAGCTTGGGGGCGACAGGGGATGGTGAAAAACTGTTTTTT
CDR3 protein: CASSLGATGDGEKLFF

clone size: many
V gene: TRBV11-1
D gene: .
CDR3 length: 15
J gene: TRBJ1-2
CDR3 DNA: TGTGCCAGCAGCTCCTACAGGGAAGGGAACTATGGCTACACCTTC
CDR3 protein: CASSSYREGNYGYTF

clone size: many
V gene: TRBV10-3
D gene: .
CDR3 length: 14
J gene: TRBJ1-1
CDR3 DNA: TGTGCCATCAGTGAAGGGGTGGATGGAACTGAAGCTTTCTTT
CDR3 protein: CAISEGVDGTEAFF

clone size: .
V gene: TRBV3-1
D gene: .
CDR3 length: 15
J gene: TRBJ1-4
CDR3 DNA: TGTGCCTGCAGCCCGACCGGTGGGGGGAATGAAAAACTGTTTTTT
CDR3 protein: CACSPTGGGNEKLFF

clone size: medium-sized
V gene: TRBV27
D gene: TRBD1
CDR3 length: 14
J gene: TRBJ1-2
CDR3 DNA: TGTGCCAGCAGTTTATCGGGACAGGGATATGGCTACACCTTC
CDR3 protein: CASSLSGQGYGYTF

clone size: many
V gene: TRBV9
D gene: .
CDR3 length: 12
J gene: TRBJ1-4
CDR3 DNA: TGTGCCAGCAGCAGGGCAGGAGAAAAACTGTTTTTT
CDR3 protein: CASSRAGEKLFF

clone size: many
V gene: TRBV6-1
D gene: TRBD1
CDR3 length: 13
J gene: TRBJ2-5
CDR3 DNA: TGTGCCAGCGTCAGGGGGTCCGAGGAGACCCAGTACTTC
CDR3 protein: CASVRGSEETQYF

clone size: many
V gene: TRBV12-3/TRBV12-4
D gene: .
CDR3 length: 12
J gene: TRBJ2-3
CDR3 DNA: TGTGCCAGCAGCCTTATGACAGATACGCAGTATTTT
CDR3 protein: CASSLMTDTQYF

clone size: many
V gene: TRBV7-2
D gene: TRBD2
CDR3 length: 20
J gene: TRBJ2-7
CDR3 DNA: TGTGCCAGCAGCTTAGAGCCCCGGGCTAGCGGGAGGGCTAGCTCCTACGAGCAGTACTTC
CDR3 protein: CASSLEPRASGRASSYEQYF

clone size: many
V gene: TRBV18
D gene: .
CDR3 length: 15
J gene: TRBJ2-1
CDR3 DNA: TGTGCCAGCTCCCGGGGGCCAGGGGGTTACAATGAGCAGTTCTTC
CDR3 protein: CASSRGPGGYNEQFF

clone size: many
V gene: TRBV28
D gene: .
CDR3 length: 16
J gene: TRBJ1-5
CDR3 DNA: TGTGCCAGCAGTTTATTGCCCGGACGGAACAATCAGCCCCAGCATTTT
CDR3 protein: CASSLLPGRNNQPQHF

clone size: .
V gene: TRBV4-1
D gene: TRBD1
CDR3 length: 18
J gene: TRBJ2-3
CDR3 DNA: TGCGCCAGCAGCCGATCCCTGGGTTCACAGGGGCGGACAGATACGCAGTATTTT
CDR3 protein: CASSRSLGSQGRTDTQYF

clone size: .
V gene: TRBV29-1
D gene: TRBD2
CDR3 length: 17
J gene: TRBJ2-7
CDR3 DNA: TGCAGCGCCCAAGGAACTAGCGGGAGGGCCGGGCCAGGCGAGCAGTACTTC
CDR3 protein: CSAQGTSGRAGPGEQYF

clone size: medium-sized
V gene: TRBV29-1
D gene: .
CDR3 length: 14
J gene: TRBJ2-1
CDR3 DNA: TGCAGCGTTGCTAACAGGGTCCCCTACAATGAGCAGTTCTTC
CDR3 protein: CSVANRVPYNEQFF

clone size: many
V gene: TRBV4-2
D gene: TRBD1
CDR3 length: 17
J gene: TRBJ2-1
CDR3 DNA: TGTGCCAGCAGCCAAGAAGGAGGGACAGGGACATCCAATGAGCAGTTCTTC
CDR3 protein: CASSQEGGTGTSNEQFF

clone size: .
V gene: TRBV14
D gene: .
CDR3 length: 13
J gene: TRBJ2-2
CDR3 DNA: TGTGCCAGCAGCCAAGACCGAACCGGGGAGCTGTTTTTT
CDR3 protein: CASSQDRTGELFF

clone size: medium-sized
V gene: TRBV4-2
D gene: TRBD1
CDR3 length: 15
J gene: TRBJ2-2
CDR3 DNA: TGTGCCAGCAGCCGGACAGGGGCGAACACCGGGGAGCTGTTTTTT
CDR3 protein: CASSRTGANTGELFF